The source of this T cell receptor (beta chain) is a study of CD8 T cells in Susac syndrome. Study-level findings and limits: The greatest CD8+ clonal expansion in Susac occurred in TEMRA cells and in active patients.

This CDR3 is built from 14 residues. Germline CDR1 is LNHDA and CDR2 is SQIVND (reference sequence). V was trimmed by 5 bases and J by 0 bases, leaving 10 bases between them. Concerning this clonotype: What it binds is not known.

Random hexamers primed reverse transcription of about 0.45 to 1 ug RNA. TCRdb called the immunoSEQ multiplex PCR reads again in MiXCR, with one record for every CDR3 protein. The sample carries over 100,000 distinct CDR3 sequences, around 94% recorded once. The sequenced sample was CD8+ T cells from PBMCs. This chain joins TRBV19 and TRBJ1-2, with D tentatively TRBD1 (6 bases). The receptor was isolated from a human donor with Susac syndrome. DNA of the CDR3: TGTGCCAGTAGTGTTGGACAGACTAACTATGGCTACACCTTC. It yields the protein CASSVGQTNYGYTF.